The present T cell receptor beta chain was sequenced within a study of T cells in Graves' hyperthyroidism and ophthalmopathy. Study-level findings and limits: The authors' 13 V-J model separated ophthalmopathy from stable hyperthyroidism.

Exclusion followed for patients with uncontrolled infection, other autoimmune disease, pregnancy or lactation. The CDR3 is made up of 20 amino acids. The junction had 16 bases not matched to a gene; V was cut back by 4 bases and J by 1 base. The germline V gene has CDR1 ENHRY and CDR2 SYGVKD. Concerning this clonotype itself: Its target is unknown.

RNA transcripts gave rise to amplified TCR beta CDR3 regions. With the HTBI primer set, the TCR CDR3 went through a first round of RT-PCR. Each CDR3 protein gets one entry after TCRdb re-called the multiplex PCR reads with MiXCR. This sample has around 600,000 distinct CDR3 sequences, with about 45% found just once. The clonotype was recovered from an adult man with Graves' disease, either hyperthyroidism or ophthalmopathy (not recorded which). The source material was peripheral blood or thyroid tissue (not recorded which). This sequence joins TRBV10-3 and TRBJ2-5; 12 nucleotides match TRBD2. As DNA, the CDR3 is TGTGCCATCAGTGTACGGTGGTGGCTAGCGGGAGGGCCAGGCCAAGAGACCCAGTACTTC. Its translation: CAISVRWWLAGGPGQETQYF.